The 15 T cell receptor beta chains reported below all come from one sample, sequenced in a study of CD8 T cells in ankylosing spondylitis. A single record per CDR3 protein comes from TCRdb applying MiXCR to the 5' RACE reads. Among tens of thousands of distinct CDR3 sequences, about 9.3% were seen once, and the ten largest hold approximately 15%. Specimen: blood, either unsorted or a sorted T cell fraction (not recorded which). The receptor set was obtained from a male donor with ankylosing spondylitis or in good health (not recorded which).

This clonotype was observed at least ten times. V usage is TRBV15 and J usage is TRBJ2-7; D is possibly TRBD2 (5 bases). This CDR3 region has 15 residues. In germline, CDR1 is LNHNV, CDR2 YYDKDF (reference sequence). V was pared by 0 bases and J by 2 bases, with 11 bases between. The DNA of the CDR3 is TGTGCCACCAGCAGAGATAGAGGAGGCCCCTACGAGCAGTACTTC. Protein: CATSRDRGGPYEQYF.

The chain uses TRBV20-1 and TRBJ1-5; no definite D call. CDR3 size: 13 residues. V lost 3 bases, J lost 0 bases, and 6 bases lay in between. The germline gives CDR1 DFQATT, CDR2 SNEGSKA (reference sequence). In DNA, the CDR3 is TGCAGTGCTAGTCAGGATAGCAATCAGCCCCAGCATTTT. As protein: CSASQDSNQPQHF.

This clonotype appeared many times. The chain joins TRBV28 to TRBJ2-7; either TRBD1 or TRBD2 may supply D (5 bases each). The V end lost 8 bases, the J end lost 4 bases, and 21 bases lay between the germline ends. This CDR3 comprises 15 residues. Germline CDR1 reads MDHEN; CDR2 reads SYDVKM. CDR3 nucleotides: TGTGCCAGCGTTACATGGGACCAACCATCTTACGAGCAGTACTTC. Translated: CASVTWDQPSYEQYF.

This clonotype occurred many times. This chain uses TRBV5-8 with TRBJ2-7, with D possibly being TRBD1 (6 bases). The germline V and J ends were trimmed by 0 bases and 5 bases, with 12 bases remaining between them. The CDR3 has 14 residues. Germline values: CDR1 SGHTS, CDR2 YDEGEE. The CDR3 DNA reads as TGTGCCAGCAGCTTGGCCCCAGGGGTCAACGAGCAGTACTTC. It translates to CASSLAPGVNEQYF.

This clonotype was found many times. The chain has TRBV11-1 and TRBJ2-1; 10 bases agree with TRBD1. Germline V gene sequence: CDR1 SGHAT, CDR2 FQDESV (reference sequence). The V and J ends lost 5 bases and 4 bases, in that order; junction bases with no gene match: 11. The length of the CDR3 is 17 residues. The CDR3 DNA reads TGTGCCAGCAGCCGGGACCTCGGGACAGGGGCGTACAATGAGCAGTTCTTC. This sequence encodes CASSRDLGTGAYNEQFF. Full variable domain (rest looked up from reference TRBV11-1 and TRBJ2-1): EAEVAQSPRYKITEKSQAVAFWCDPISGHATLYWYRQILGQGPELLVQFQDESVVDDSQLPKDRFSAERLKGVDSTLKIQPAELGDSAMYLCASSRDLGTGAYNEQFFGPGTRLTVL.

The gene calls are TRBV5-6 and TRBJ2-7; D possibly corresponds to TRBD1 (6 bases). The length of the CDR3 is 13 residues. CDR1 and CDR2 (germline): SGHDT, YYEEEE. Deletions cut 4 bases from V and 2 bases from J, with 10 bases between. Here the CDR3 reads CASSPGHPYEQYF. For the CDR3, the DNA is TGTGCCAGCAGCCCGGGACACCCCTACGAGCAGTACTTC.

The rearrangement joins TRBV4-1 to TRBJ1-2, with D tentatively TRBD1 (5 bases). The germline V gene encodes CDR1 MGHRA and CDR2 YSYEKL. V was cut by 1 base and J by 1 base, with 7 bases left in between. This CDR3 has 14 residues. In DNA form, the CDR3 reads TGCGCCAGCAGCCAAGGGGGCAGTAACTATGGCTACACCTTC. Translating gives CASSQGGSNYGYTF.

J is TRBJ2-5 and V is TRBV5-5; TRBD1 matches 7 bases. Germline CDR1 and CDR2: SGHKS and YYEKEE (reference sequence). The CDR3 is 15 residues long. The V gene end was trimmed by 4 bases and the J gene end by 3 bases; junction bases not matched to a gene: 9. CDR3 protein: CASSRSTGTEETQYF. For the CDR3, the DNA is TGTGCCAGCAGCAGATCGACAGGGACAGAAGAGACCCAGTACTTC.

This clonotype was picked up many times. The V gene is TRBV7-6, the J gene TRBJ2-7, with D possibly being TRBD2 (6 bases). The V gene lost 4 bases and the J gene lost 5 bases, with 12 bases spanning the gap. The V gene's germline CDR1 is SGHVS and CDR2 FNYEAQ. This CDR3 has 13 amino acids. The CDR3 loop reads CASSSGGANEQYF. CDR3 DNA sequence: TGTGCCAGCAGCTCCGGAGGGGCGAACGAGCAGTACTTC.

The V call is TRBV10-3, the J call TRBJ2-7; 11 bases are a match to TRBD1. V was pared by 1 base and J by 6 bases, with 8 bases of the junction left unmatched. This CDR3 has 16 residues. CDR1 ENHRY and CDR2 SYGVKD come from the germline V gene. This CDR3 is CAISEWDRGAASEQYF. In DNA form, the CDR3 reads TGTGCCATCAGTGAGTGGGACAGGGGGGCAGCGAGCGAGCAGTACTTC.

In its sample, this clonotype is medium-sized. V usage is TRBV27 and J usage is TRBJ2-7, with 9 bases matching TRBD2. V dropped 7 bases and J dropped 7; count of bases not matched to a gene: 8. Germline CDR1 MNHEY, CDR2 SMNVEV (reference sequence). This CDR3 spans 13 amino acids. Written as DNA, the CDR3 is TGTGCCAGCACGGGACTAGCCACAAAAGAGCAGTACTTC. Translating gives CASTGLATKEQYF.

This clonotype was recorded at least ten times. The chain recombines TRBV4-1 with TRBJ2-1, with 10 positions matching TRBD2. After removal of 0 bases from V and 7 bases from J, the junction contained 6 bases not matched to a gene. The germline V gene encodes CDR1 MGHRA and CDR2 YSYEKL. This CDR3 spans 16 amino acids. Here the CDR3 DNA reads TGCGCCAGCAGCCAAGATCTAGCGGGAGCTGGGAATGAGCAGTTCTTC. Its protein product is CASSQDLAGAGNEQFF.

This clonotype was detected a few times. This may come from a read error, since a much larger clone is one base off. The chain has TRBV30 and TRBJ1-5, with 7 bases aligning to TRBD1. The junction had 7 bases not matched to a gene; V was cut back by 5 bases and J by 0 bases. Germline values: CDR1 GTSNPN, CDR2 SVGIG (reference sequence). The CDR3 spans 15 residues. In DNA form, the CDR3 reads TGTGCCTGGGCAGGGGGGTCCCTTAGCAATCAGCCCCAGCATTTT. Its protein product is CAWAGGSLSNQPQHF.

The chain links TRBV5-1 to TRBJ2-7; D possibly uses TRBD1 or TRBD2 (5 bases each). This CDR3 contains 14 residues. Trimming cost V 7 bases and J 2 bases, with 16 bases left between them. Per germline, CDR1 SGHRS and CDR2 YFSETQ. CDR3 in DNA: TGCGCCAGCGCCGAGGGACGGCCGGCCTACGAGCAGTACTTC. The encoded protein is CASAEGRPAYEQYF.

This clonotype was picked up many times. This chain links TRBV20-1 with TRBJ2-7; 8 nucleotides line up with TRBD2. CDR1 DFQATT and CDR2 SNEGSKA come from the germline V gene (reference sequence). The CDR3 totals 14 residues. V was pared by 0 bases and J by 3 bases, with 4 bases of the junction left unmatched. CDR3 region: CSAREDSGVYEQYF. The CDR3 coding sequence is TGCAGTGCTAGAGAGGATAGCGGGGTCTACGAGCAGTACTTC.